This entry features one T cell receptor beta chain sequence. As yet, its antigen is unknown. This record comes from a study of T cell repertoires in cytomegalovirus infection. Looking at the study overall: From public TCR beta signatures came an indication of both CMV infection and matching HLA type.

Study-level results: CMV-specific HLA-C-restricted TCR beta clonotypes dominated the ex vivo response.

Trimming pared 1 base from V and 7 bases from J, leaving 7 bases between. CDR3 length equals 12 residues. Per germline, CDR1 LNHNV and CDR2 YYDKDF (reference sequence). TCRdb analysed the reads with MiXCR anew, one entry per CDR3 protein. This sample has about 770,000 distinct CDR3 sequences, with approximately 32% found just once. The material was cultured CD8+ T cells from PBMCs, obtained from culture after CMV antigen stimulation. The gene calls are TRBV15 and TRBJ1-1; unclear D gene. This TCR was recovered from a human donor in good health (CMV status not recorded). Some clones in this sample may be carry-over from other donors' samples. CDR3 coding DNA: TGTGCCACCAGCAGAGGAGTTAATGAAGCTTTCTTT. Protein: CATSRGVNEAFF.